The 32 T cell receptor beta chains reported below all come from one sample, sequenced in a study of vaccination and CD4 T cells after COVID-19. Each CDR3 protein gets one entry after TCRdb re-called the PCR reads with MiXCR. The repertoire holds 15,000 to 20,000 distinct CDR3 sequences, with around three fifths as singletons. The sample in question was CD4+ T cells from blood, obtained after SARS-CoV-2 vaccination. These receptors originate from a human donor who had recovered from COVID-19.

The CDR3 spells CASPGGVGGELFF. The DNA of the CDR3 is TGTGCCAGCCCGGGGGGAGTCGGCGGGGAGCTGTTTTTT. J is TRBJ2-2 and V is TRBV12-3 or TRBV12-4, with 7 positions matching TRBD2. This CDR3 has 13 amino acids. J lost 7 bases, V lost 8 bases, and 7 bases had no gene match.

This chain uses TRBV20-1 with TRBJ2-7; 12 bases map to TRBD2. Germline lookup yields CDR1 DFQATT and CDR2 SNEGSKA (reference sequence). V shed 3 bases, J shed 0 bases, and the junction held 3 bases outside the gene matches. CDR3 size: 15 residues. This chain's CDR3 is CSARATSGSSYEQYF. CDR3 DNA: TGCAGTGCTAGGGCGACTAGCGGGAGCTCCTACGAGCAGTACTTC.

The V call is TRBV20-1, the J call TRBJ2-1; 13 nucleotides line up with TRBD2. The trim removed 3 bases at V and 7 bases at J, leaving 6 bases unmatched. The germline V gene has CDR1 DFQATT and CDR2 SNEGSKA (reference sequence). This CDR3 is 15 amino acids long. The CDR3 nucleotides are TGCAGTGCTAGGGAAACTAGCGGGAGGGGGAATGAGCAGTTCTTC. Its protein is CSARETSGRGNEQFF.

Relative to its sample, this clonotype is medium-sized. J is TRBJ1-2 and V is TRBV20-1, with 7 nucleotides matching TRBD1. From germline, CDR1 is DFQATT and CDR2 SNEGSKA (reference sequence). The CDR3 runs to 12 residues. V lost 5 bases to trimming and J lost 6 bases; unmatched junction nucleotides: 6. This chain's CDR3 is CSADRQGDGYTF. For the CDR3, the DNA is TGCAGTGCTGATAGACAGGGTGATGGCTACACCTTC.

The table lists this clonotype with a few counts. The chain recombines TRBV19 with TRBJ1-4; 8 bases map to TRBD1. Germline trimming cut 6 bases from V and 7 bases from J; bases unmatched to any gene: 4. The germline CDR1 and CDR2 sequences are LNHDA and SQIVND (reference sequence). The CDR3 has 13 amino acids. The CDR3 DNA follows: TGTGCCAGTAGGAAACAGGGGGGTGAAAAACTGTTTTTT. Translating gives CASRKQGGEKLFF.

The sample holds one count of this clonotype. V gene TRBV10-3 combines with J gene TRBJ2-2; tentatively, D is TRBD1 or TRBD2 (5 bases each). CDR1 is ENHRY and CDR2 is SYGVKD in the germline V gene. The CDR3 is 14 residues long. The V gene lost 7 bases and the J gene lost 3 bases, with 12 bases spanning the gap. In DNA, the CDR3 is TGTGCCATCACTCCCAGGGACGACACCGGGGAGCTGTTTTTT. Its protein is CAITPRDDTGELFF.

The sample holds a few counts of this clonotype. This chain links TRBV2 with TRBJ2-7, with D possibly matching TRBD2 (5 bases). The germline V and J ends were trimmed by 3 bases and 3 bases, with 12 bases remaining between them. This CDR3 is built from 14 residues. Germline assignment: CDR1 SNHLY and CDR2 FYNNEI. The CDR3 DNA reads TGTGCCAGCAGTGACCTAGCTTCAAACTACGAGCAGTACTTC. The encoded protein is CASSDLASNYEQYF.

The rearrangement uses TRBV11-1 and TRBJ2-7, with D perhaps TRBD1 or TRBD2 (5 bases each). Germline V gives CDR1 SGHAT, CDR2 FQDESV (reference sequence). Trimming removed 0 bases from V and 3 bases from J, with 18 bases in between. This CDR3 is 17 amino acids long. The CDR3 loop is CASSLASWGPGRYEQYF. The DNA of the CDR3 is TGTGCCAGCAGCTTAGCGAGTTGGGGCCCGGGACGCTACGAGCAGTACTTC.

J is TRBJ2-5 and V is TRBV24-1; 14 bases line up with TRBD2. V dropped 4 bases and J dropped 5; count of bases not matched to a gene: 5. The CDR3 covers 16 residues. Germline V gives CDR1 KGHDR, CDR2 SFDVKD. Here the CDR3 DNA reads TGTGCCACCAGTGACCCGGGACTAGCGGGAGTGGAGACCCAGTACTTC. Its protein is CATSDPGLAGVETQYF.

This clonotype occurred a few times. The CDR3 DNA reads as TGCAGTGCTAGAGATTCCGTGGGTCAGCCCCAGCATTTT. Amino acids: CSARDSVGQPQHF. The chain uses TRBV20-1 and TRBJ1-5; D gene unclear. Per the germline V gene, CDR1 is DFQATT and CDR2 is SNEGSKA (reference sequence). This CDR3 has 13 amino acids. Trimming left V 0 bases short and J 6 bases short, with 9 bases between.

This chain connects TRBV10-3 to TRBJ2-5, with 7 bases lining up with TRBD1. The CDR3 covers 13 residues. After removal of 6 bases from V and 2 bases from J, the junction contained 3 bases not matched to a gene. Looked up from germline, CDR1 is ENHRY and CDR2 is SYGVKD. DNA of the CDR3: TGTGCCATCAGCGACAGGGAACAAGAGACCCAGTACTTC. This sequence encodes CAISDREQETQYF.

This chain links TRBV6-1 with TRBJ1-2; D unclear. V shed 6 bases and J shed 4 bases, with 12 bases lying between them. The CDR3 is made up of 13 amino acids. Germline CDR1 reads MNHNS; CDR2 reads SASEGT. The CDR3, as DNA: TGTGCCAGCAGGCGCAGGAAGCTCTATGGCTACACCTTC. It is translated as CASRRRKLYGYTF.

The CDR3 protein is CASSPRDRRSADPPNGYEQYF. In nucleotides, the CDR3 is TGTGCCAGCAGCCCCCGGGACAGACGCTCAGCGGACCCGCCGAATGGCTACGAGCAGTACTTC. The chain carries TRBV2 and TRBJ2-7, with 7 bases fitting TRBD1. The CDR3 loop spans 21 amino acids. Germline V lookup: CDR1 SNHLY, CDR2 FYNNEI. Trimming at V came to 6 bases and at J to 3 bases, leaving 29 bases not matched to a gene.

The rearrangement joins TRBV20-1 to TRBJ2-3, with 8 nucleotides matching TRBD1. V shed 6 bases and J 6 bases; nucleotides not matched to a gene: 8. The CDR3 is made up of 13 amino acids. The germline CDR1 and CDR2 sequences are DFQATT and SNEGSKA (reference sequence). Here the CDR3 DNA reads TGCAGTGCCCTGACAGGGGTAATCGATACGCAGTATTTT. Its translation is CSALTGVIDTQYF.

V gene TRBV2 combines with J gene TRBJ2-3; TRBD2 is a possible D gene (7 bases). The CDR3 contains 17 residues. Germline CDR1 is SNHLY and CDR2 is FYNNEI. The V gene lost 5 bases and the J gene lost 5 bases, with 23 bases spanning the gap. The CDR3 here is CASSQRTRGRGVDTQYF. CDR3 nucleotides: TGTGCCAGCAGTCAACGGACAAGGGGGAGGGGGGTAGATACGCAGTATTTT.

This rearrangement joins TRBV18 to TRBJ1-2; possibly TRBD1 for D (5 bases). From germline, CDR1 is KGHSH and CDR2 LQKENI. The CDR3 totals 13 residues. Trimming took 2 bases from V and 7 from J, leaving 11 bases between them. CDR3 protein: CASSPGAGGGYTF. CDR3 DNA sequence: TGTGCCAGCTCACCAGGGGCGGGAGGTGGCTACACCTTC. The whole variable domain, remainder taken from reference TRBV18 and TRBJ1-2, is NAGVMQNPRHLVRRRGQEARLRCSPMKGHSHVYWYRQLPEEGLKFMVYLQKENIIDESGMPKERFSAEFPKEGPSILRIQQVVRGDSAAYFCASSPGAGGGYTFGSGTRLTVV.

CDR3 bases: TGCGCCAGCAGCCAAGGACCCGGACCGCTTAGCAATCAGCCCCAGCATTTT. This translates into CASSQGPGPLSNQPQHF. The rearrangement joins TRBV4-1 to TRBJ1-5, with unresolved D. This CDR3 has 17 amino acids. CDR1 is MGHRA, CDR2 YSYEKL, per germline. The V end was cut by 1 base, the J end by 0 bases, with 13 bases between.

The V and J genes are TRBV4-1 and TRBJ2-7; 9 bases map to TRBD2. The trim removed 5 bases at V and 1 base at J, leaving 12 bases unmatched. Looked up from germline, CDR1 is MGHRA and CDR2 is YSYEKL. This CDR3 is 17 amino acids long. The chain's CDR3 is CASSRAIQREASYEQYF. The CDR3 bases are TGCGCCAGCAGCAGGGCCATCCAGCGGGAGGCTTCCTACGAGCAGTACTTC.

The gene calls are TRBV18 and TRBJ2-7; tentative D call: TRBD2 (6 bases). This CDR3 is 17 amino acids long. Between the trimmed V and J ends, which lost 4 bases and 1 base, there was a span of 20 bases. From germline, CDR1 is KGHSH and CDR2 LQKENI. DNA of the CDR3: TGTGCCAGCTCACGAATAGGGTTTTTTGCGGGATCCTACGAGCAGTACTTC. It specifies CASSRIGFFAGSYEQYF. Using reference TRBV18 and TRBJ2-7 for the parts outside the CDR3, the full variable domain is NAGVMQNPRHLVRRRGQEARLRCSPMKGHSHVYWYRQLPEEGLKFMVYLQKENIIDESGMPKERFSAEFPKEGPSILRIQQVVRGDSAAYFCASSRIGFFAGSYEQYFGPGTRLTVT.

The V gene is TRBV12-3 or TRBV12-4, the J gene TRBJ1-1, with 9 bases identical to TRBD1. V lost 6 bases, J lost 0 bases, and 5 bases stayed unmatched. The CDR3 consists of 15 residues. The chain's CDR3 is CASRGGQGLNTEAFF. The CDR3 DNA reads TGTGCCAGCAGGGGAGGACAGGGGCTGAACACTGAAGCTTTCTTT.

V and J are TRBV19 and TRBJ2-3; 8 bases line up with TRBD1. The germline gives CDR1 LNHDA, CDR2 SQIVND (reference sequence). The CDR3 has 15 amino acids. V dropped 7 bases and J dropped 0; count of bases not matched to a gene: 6. CDR3 sequence reads: CASTRRDRSTDTQYF. As DNA, the CDR3 is TGTGCCAGTACCCGGCGGGACAGGAGCACAGATACGCAGTATTTT.

The chain combines TRBV20-1 with TRBJ2-7; D might be TRBD2 (5 bases). CDR3 length: 15 residues. CDR1 is DFQATT and CDR2 is SNEGSKA in the germline V gene (reference sequence). CDR3 nucleotides: TGCAGCGCAACGCCCGCCAGCGGCCTTTCCTACGAGCAGTACTTC. Amino acid sequence: CSATPASGLSYEQYF.

This clonotype was detected a few times. The rearrangement joins TRBV20-1 to TRBJ1-5; D possibly corresponds to TRBD1 (5 bases). CDR3 length: 12 amino acids. The V gene's germline CDR1 is DFQATT and CDR2 SNEGSKA (reference sequence). V lost 3 bases to trimming and J lost 4 bases, with 7 bases between them. CDR3 region: CSASRQNQPQHF. In DNA, the CDR3 is TGCAGTGCTAGTCGACAGAATCAGCCCCAGCATTTT.

The V and J genes are TRBV6-5 and TRBJ2-2; no clear D gene. CDR1 is MNHEY and CDR2 is SVGAGI in the germline V gene. V lost 2 bases and J 9 bases, leaving 10 bases between the germline ends. This CDR3 is built from 13 residues. For the CDR3, the DNA is TGTGCCAGCAGTTACGATAAGCTGCGGGAGCTGTTTTTT. Protein sequence: CASSYDKLRELFF.

The chain recombines TRBV20-1 with TRBJ2-7, with D uncertain. Trimming removed 0 bases from V and 2 bases from J, with 11 bases in between. The CDR3 length is 14 residues. CDR1 and CDR2 (germline): DFQATT, SNEGSKA (reference sequence). Here the CDR3 DNA reads TGCAGTGCTAGAGATCAGGCCTCTCCCTACGAGCAGTACTTC. Encoded protein: CSARDQASPYEQYF.

This clonotype came up a few times. The gene calls are TRBV15 and TRBJ2-4, with D hard to call. Per germline, CDR1 LNHNV and CDR2 YYDKDF (reference sequence). This CDR3 is built from 12 residues. Trimming removed 6 bases from V and 1 base from J, with 4 bases in between. CDR3 region: CATRGAKNIQYF. The DNA for the CDR3 is TGTGCCACCAGGGGCGCCAAAAACATTCAGTACTTC.

The chain has TRBV20-1 and TRBJ2-1; D is perhaps TRBD1 (6 bases). V lost 6 bases, J lost 6 bases, and 27 bases lay in between. The CDR3 loop spans 17 amino acids. Per germline, CDR1 DFQATT and CDR2 SNEGSKA (reference sequence). CDR3 region: CSAPGPLRTVNRNEQFF. The CDR3 DNA follows: TGCAGTGCACCCGGCCCTTTGCGGACAGTCAATCGCAATGAGCAGTTCTTC.

The gene calls are TRBV27 and TRBJ2-5; 8 bases map to TRBD1. The CDR3 consists of 15 residues. The V segment lost 7 bases and the J segment 3 bases; nucleotides outside the gene matches: 10. The germline gives CDR1 MNHEY, CDR2 SMNVEV (reference sequence). The CDR3 DNA reads as TGTGCCAGCACCGACCGCGGGACAGGCGAAGAGACCCAGTACTTC. Translating it yields CASTDRGTGEETQYF.

This rearrangement joins TRBV19 to TRBJ2-2, with D perhaps TRBD1 (6 bases). Germline V CDR1 and CDR2: LNHDA, SQIVND (reference sequence). CDR3 length: 17 residues. Trimming removed 1 base from V and 1 base from J, with 13 bases in between. This chain's CDR3 is CASSIVGQKLNTGELFF. The DNA for the CDR3 is TGTGCCAGTAGTATAGTGGGACAAAAGTTGAACACCGGGGAGCTGTTTTTT.

This clonotype appeared a few times. The chain is built from TRBV7-2 and TRBJ1-4; 7 bases are shared with TRBD1. V was clipped by 5 bases and J by 3 bases; unmatched bases: 3. Looked up from germline, CDR1 is SGHTA and CDR2 is FQGNSA. The CDR3 loop spans 14 amino acids. In DNA form, the CDR3 reads TGTGCCAGCAGCCCGGGGACAGCTAATGAAAAACTGTTTTTT. Translation: CASSPGTANEKLFF.

This rearrangement joins TRBV7-9 to TRBJ1-5, with unresolved D. Germline V gives CDR1 SEHNR, CDR2 FQNEAQ (reference sequence). This CDR3 has 12 residues. The V end was cut by 3 bases, the J end by 5 bases, with 5 bases between. The CDR3 protein is CASSFDYQPQHF. The CDR3 bases are TGTGCCAGCAGCTTCGACTATCAGCCCCAGCATTTT.

This rearrangement joins TRBV21-1 to TRBJ1-5. TRBV21-1 is reported as a pseudogene. The CDR3 consists of 15 residues. The CDR3 DNA reads as TGTGCCAGCAGCAAAGTAGACGGTGGCAATCAGCCCCAGCATTTT. Translating gives CASSKVDGGNQPQHF.